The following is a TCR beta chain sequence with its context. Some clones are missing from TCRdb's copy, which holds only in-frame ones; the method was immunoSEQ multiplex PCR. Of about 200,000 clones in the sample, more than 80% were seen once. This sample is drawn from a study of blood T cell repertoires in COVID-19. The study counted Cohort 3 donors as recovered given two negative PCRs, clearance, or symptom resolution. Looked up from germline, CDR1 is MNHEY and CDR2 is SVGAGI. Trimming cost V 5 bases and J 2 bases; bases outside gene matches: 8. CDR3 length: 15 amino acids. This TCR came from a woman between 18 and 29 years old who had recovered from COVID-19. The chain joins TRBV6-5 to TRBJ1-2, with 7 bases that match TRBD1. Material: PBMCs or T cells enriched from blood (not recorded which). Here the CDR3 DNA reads TGTGCCAGCAGTCTCGGGACAGTGAGGAACTATGGCTACACCTTC. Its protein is CASSLGTVRNYGYTF.